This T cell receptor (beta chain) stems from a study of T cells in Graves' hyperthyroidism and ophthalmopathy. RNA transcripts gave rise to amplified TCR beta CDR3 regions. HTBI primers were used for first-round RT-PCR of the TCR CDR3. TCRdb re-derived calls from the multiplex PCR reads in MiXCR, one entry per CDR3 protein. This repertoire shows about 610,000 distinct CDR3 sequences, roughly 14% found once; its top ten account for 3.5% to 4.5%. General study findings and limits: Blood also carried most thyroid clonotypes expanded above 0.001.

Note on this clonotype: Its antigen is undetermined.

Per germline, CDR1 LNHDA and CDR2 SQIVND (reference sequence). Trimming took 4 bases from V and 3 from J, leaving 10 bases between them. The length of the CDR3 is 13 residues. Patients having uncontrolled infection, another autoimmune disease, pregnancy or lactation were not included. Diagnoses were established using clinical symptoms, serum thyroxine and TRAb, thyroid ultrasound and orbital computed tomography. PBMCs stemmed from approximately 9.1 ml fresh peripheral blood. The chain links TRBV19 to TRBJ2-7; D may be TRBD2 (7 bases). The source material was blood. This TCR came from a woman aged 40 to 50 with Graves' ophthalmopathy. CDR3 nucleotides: TGTGCCAGTAGTAACGGGGGGCGCTACGAGCAGTACTTC. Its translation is CASSNGGRYEQYF.